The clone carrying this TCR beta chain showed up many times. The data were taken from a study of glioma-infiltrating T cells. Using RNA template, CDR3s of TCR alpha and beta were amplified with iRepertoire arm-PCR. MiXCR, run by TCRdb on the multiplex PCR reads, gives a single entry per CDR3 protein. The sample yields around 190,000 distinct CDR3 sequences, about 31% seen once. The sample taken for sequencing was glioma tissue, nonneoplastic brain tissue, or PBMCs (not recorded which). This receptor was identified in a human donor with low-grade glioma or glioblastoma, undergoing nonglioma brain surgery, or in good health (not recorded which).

The CDR3 DNA is TGTGCCAGCAGCCTACAGGGTGGAAGGACAGATACGCAGTATTTT. Residues: CASSLQGGRTDTQYF. The chain uses TRBV7-2 and TRBJ2-3; D is possibly TRBD1 (6 bases). CDR3 length: 15 amino acids. Germline V lookup: CDR1 SGHTA, CDR2 FQGNSA. The germline V and J ends were trimmed by 5 bases and 3 bases, with 15 bases remaining between them.